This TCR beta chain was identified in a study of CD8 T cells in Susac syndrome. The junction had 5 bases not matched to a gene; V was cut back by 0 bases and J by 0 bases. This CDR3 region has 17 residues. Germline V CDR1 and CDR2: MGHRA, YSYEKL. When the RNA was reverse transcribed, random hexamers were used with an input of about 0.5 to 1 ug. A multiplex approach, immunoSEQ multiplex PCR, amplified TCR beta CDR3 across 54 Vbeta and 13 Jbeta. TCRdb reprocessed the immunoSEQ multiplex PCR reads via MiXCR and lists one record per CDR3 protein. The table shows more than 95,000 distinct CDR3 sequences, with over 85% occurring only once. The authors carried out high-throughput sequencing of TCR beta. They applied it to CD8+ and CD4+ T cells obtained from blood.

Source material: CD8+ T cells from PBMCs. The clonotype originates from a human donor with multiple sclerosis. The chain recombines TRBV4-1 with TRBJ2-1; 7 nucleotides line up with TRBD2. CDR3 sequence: CASSQEIGGGSYNEQFF. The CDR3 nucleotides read TGCGCCAGCAGCCAAGAGATCGGCGGGGGCTCCTACAATGAGCAGTTCTTC.